This T cell receptor (beta chain) is from a study of T cell responses to AZD1222 COVID-19 vaccine. Overall study: Second-dose intervals of approximately 4 or approximately 12 weeks were pooled.

Germline V CDR1 and CDR2: SGHRS, YFSETQ. V was clipped by 0 bases and J by 7 bases; unmatched bases: 2. This CDR3 comprises 14 residues. TCRdb keeps only in-frame clones here, not all; method: immunoSEQ multiplex PCR. The sample records 150,000 or so clones, about 95% being singletons. A word on this clone: What it recognizes is unknown.

General study findings and limits: In a largely white British group with more females than males, clonal diversity was possibly underestimated. Baseline seropositives among AZD1222 recipients totaled only six.

This sample comprised peripheral blood, obtained on day 0 of AZD1222 vaccination. V gene TRBV5-1 combines with J gene TRBJ2-1; TRBD1 matches at 9 bases. The receptor was isolated from an adult in good health. The CDR3 nucleotides read TGCGCCAGCAGCTTGGACAGGGGGCGAAATGAGCAGTTCTTC. It is translated as CASSLDRGRNEQFF.